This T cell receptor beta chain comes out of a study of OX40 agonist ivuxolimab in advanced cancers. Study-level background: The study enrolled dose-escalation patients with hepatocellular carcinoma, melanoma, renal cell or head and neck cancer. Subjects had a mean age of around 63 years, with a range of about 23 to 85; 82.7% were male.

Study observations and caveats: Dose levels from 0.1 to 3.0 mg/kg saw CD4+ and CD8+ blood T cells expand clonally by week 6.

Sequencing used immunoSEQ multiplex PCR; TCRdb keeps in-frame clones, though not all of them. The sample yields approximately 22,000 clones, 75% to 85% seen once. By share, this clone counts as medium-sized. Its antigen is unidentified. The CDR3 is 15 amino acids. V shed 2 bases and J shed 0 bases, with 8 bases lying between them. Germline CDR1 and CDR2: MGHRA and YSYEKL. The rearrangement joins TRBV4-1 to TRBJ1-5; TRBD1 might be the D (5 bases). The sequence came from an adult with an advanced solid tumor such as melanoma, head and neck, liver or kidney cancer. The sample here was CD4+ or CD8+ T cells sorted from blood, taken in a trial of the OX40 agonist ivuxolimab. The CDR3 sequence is CASSQQGFSNQPQHF. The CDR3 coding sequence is TGCGCCAGCAGCCAACAGGGTTTTAGCAATCAGCCCCAGCATTTT.